This T cell receptor beta chain was sequenced during a study of blood T cell repertoires in COVID-19. The overall study: Donors in Cohort 3 who had recovered were those with two negative PCRs, healthcare professional clearance, or resolution of their symptoms.

Per the germline V gene, CDR1 is LGHNA and CDR2 is YNFKEQ. This CDR3 contains 17 residues. V trimming: 4 bases; J trimming: 0 bases; junction bases outside the gene matches: 9. The repertoire was sequenced with immunoSEQ multiplex PCR; TCRdb's copy has only in-frame clones and lacks some. The top ten clones hold approximately 25% of a sample with about 200,000 clones, 70% to 90% of them seen once. Cohort placement rested on clinical history that participants reported themselves. Sample: PBMCs or T cells enriched from blood (not recorded which). This chain connects TRBV4-2 to TRBJ2-1; 7 bases line up with TRBD2. This sequence was found in a woman in her forties in a cohort exposed to, infected with or recovered from COVID-19 (not recorded which). The CDR3 reads CASSRVGTTVSYNEQFF. For the CDR3, the DNA is TGTGCCAGCAGCCGAGTCGGGACTACAGTCTCCTACAATGAGCAGTTCTTC.